Listed here are 20 T cell receptor beta chains from one sample, sequenced in a study of T cell repertoires in cytomegalovirus infection. TCRdb called the reads again in MiXCR, with one record for every CDR3 protein. The sample carries 150,000 to 200,000 distinct CDR3 sequences, about an eighth recorded once. Sequences were obtained from PBMCs. The receptors come from a human donor in good health (CMV status not recorded). Some clones in this sample may be carry-over from other donors' samples.

V and J are TRBV5-4 and TRBJ2-7; a weak D match, TRBD2 (6 bases). The germline V gene encodes CDR1 SGHNT and CDR2 YYREEE (reference sequence). This CDR3 has 15 amino acids. The germline V and J ends were trimmed by 0 bases and 2 bases, with 12 bases remaining between them. The CDR3 region is CASSLAQGGPYEQYF. The CDR3, as DNA: TGTGCCAGCAGCTTGGCCCAGGGAGGACCCTACGAGCAGTACTTC.

This clonotype has a handful of counts. This rearrangement joins TRBV10-3 to TRBJ2-3, with a weak D call TRBD1 (6 bases). Germline CDR1 and CDR2: ENHRY and SYGVKD. The ends were cut back, 4 bases at V and 6 bases at J, with 8 bases in the middle. The CDR3 runs 12 residues. The CDR3 loop reads CAISGRGDTQYF. The CDR3 DNA sequence: TGTGCCATCAGTGGCAGGGGTGATACGCAGTATTTT.

This clonotype was seen at least ten times. The chain uses TRBV6-2 or TRBV6-3 and TRBJ2-1; the match to TRBD1 covers 9 bases. The V and J ends lost 2 bases and 8 bases, in that order; junction bases with no gene match: 7. The length of the CDR3 is 15 residues. The germline CDR1 and CDR2 sequences are MNHEY and SVGEGT. CDR3 nucleotides: TGTGCCAGCAGTTACGAGAAGACAGGGGGGCATGAGCAGTTCTTC. Its protein is CASSYEKTGGHEQFF.

In its sample, this clonotype was seen many times. J is TRBJ1-1 and V is TRBV7-2; D call uncertain. The V gene's germline CDR1 is SGHTA and CDR2 FQGNSA. Trimming stripped 1 base from V and 0 bases from J, with 9 bases between. The CDR3 consists of 15 residues. The CDR3 loop reads CASSLGGLMNTEAFF. CDR3 in DNA: TGTGCCAGCAGCTTAGGCGGCCTCATGAACACTGAAGCTTTCTTT.

The genes are TRBV15 and TRBJ1-2; TRBD1 is a possible D gene (5 bases). CDR3 length equals 14 residues. In germline, CDR1 is LNHNV, CDR2 YYDKDF (reference sequence). Deletions cut 5 bases from V and 6 bases from J, with 16 bases between. The DNA for the CDR3 is TGTGCCACCAGCGGTGACAGTGCGTCTGATGGCTACACCTTC. Translation: CATSGDSASDGYTF.

The sample holds many counts of this clonotype. V and J are TRBV7-2 and TRBJ1-2; a possible D gene is TRBD1 (5 bases). V lost 5 bases and J lost 3, with 16 bases in between. Per germline, CDR1 SGHTA and CDR2 FQGNSA. This CDR3 contains 15 residues. CDR3 DNA sequence: TGTGCCAGCAGCCCGCGACAGCCAACAGACTATGGCTACACCTTC. The encoded protein is CASSPRQPTDYGYTF.

This clonotype was detected only a few times. This chain links TRBV6-5 with TRBJ2-6; D is uncertain. Looked up from germline, CDR1 is MNHEY and CDR2 is SVGAGI. Trimming shortened V by 2 bases and J by 0 bases, and 11 bases separated the two germline ends. The CDR3 totals 17 residues. Here the CDR3 DNA reads TGTGCCAGCAGTTACGGAACCCACACCTCTGGGGCCAACGTCCTGACTTTC. Protein sequence: CASSYGTHTSGANVLTF.

The rearrangement joins TRBV6-6 to TRBJ1-3, with 11 bases matching TRBD1. With 6 bases clipped from V and 7 bases from J, the junction kept 8 bases outside the gene matches. The CDR3 is 15 amino acids. CDR1 and CDR2 from the germline V gene are MNHNY and SVGAGI (reference sequence). For the CDR3, the DNA is TGTGCCAGCAGCATCCAGGGACAGGGGGGCAACACCATATATTTT. Encoded protein: CASSIQGQGGNTIYF.

V usage is TRBV4-1 and J usage is TRBJ1-6, with TRBD1 matching over 9 bases. Looked up from germline, CDR1 is MGHRA and CDR2 is YSYEKL. V trimming: 4 bases; J trimming: 9 bases; junction bases outside the gene matches: 4. This CDR3 has 14 amino acids. CDR3 DNA sequence: TGCGCCAGCAGCCTACAGGGGGCGAGTTCACCCCTCCACTTT. Translating it yields CASSLQGASSPLHF.

This clonotype was seen many times. The CDR3 here is CASSSQDRDYQPQHF. In nucleotides, the CDR3 is TGTGCCAGCAGTTCACAGGACAGAGATTATCAGCCCCAGCATTTT. The genes are TRBV28 and TRBJ1-5; D is perhaps TRBD1 (6 bases). V was clipped by 4 bases and J by 5 bases, with 15 bases between them. CDR3 size: 15 residues. The germline V gene has CDR1 MDHEN and CDR2 SYDVKM.

This clonotype was counted ten times or more. The genes are TRBV11-2 and TRBJ2-1; no reliable D call. Germline loops: CDR1 SGHAT, CDR2 FQNNGV. CDR3 length: 11 residues. V lost 5 bases and J lost 12, with 11 bases in between. In DNA form, the CDR3 reads TGTGCCAGCAGCCAGGACCAGAGGCAGTTCTTC. Its translation: CASSQDQRQFF.

The V call is TRBV20-1, the J call TRBJ2-3, with 7 positions matching TRBD1. The V segment lost 4 bases and the J segment 2 bases; nucleotides outside the gene matches: 3. Germline lookup yields CDR1 DFQATT and CDR2 SNEGSKA (reference sequence). The CDR3 is 13 residues long. The CDR3 DNA reads TGCAGTGCTATTGACAGGGTCACAGATACGCAGTATTTT. It yields the protein CSAIDRVTDTQYF.

The genes are TRBV5-5 and TRBJ1-2; 7 bases map to TRBD1. The junction had 16 bases not matched to a gene; V was cut back by 4 bases and J by 4 bases. The germline gives CDR1 SGHKS, CDR2 YYEKEE (reference sequence). This CDR3 region has 17 residues. The CDR3 nucleotides read TGTGCCAGCAGCCGGGCGGGAGGACAGGCCCTTGGCTATGGCTACACCTTC. Encoded protein: CASSRAGGQALGYGYTF.

The chain uses TRBV7-2 and TRBJ1-2; tentative D call: TRBD1 (5 bases). Germline V gives CDR1 SGHTA, CDR2 FQGNSA. The V gene lost 2 bases and the J gene lost 6 bases, with 16 bases spanning the gap. This CDR3 is built from 15 residues. The CDR3 DNA follows: TGTGCCAGCAGCTTATATCGTGGGGGGGTAAATGGCTACACCTTC. This translates into CASSLYRGGVNGYTF.

This clonotype was observed a few times. V gene TRBV20-1 combines with J gene TRBJ1-5; D is undetermined. Germline V gives CDR1 DFQATT, CDR2 SNEGSKA (reference sequence). CDR3 length: 15 residues. The V end lost 0 bases, the J end lost 0 bases, and 9 bases lay between the germline ends. In DNA form, the CDR3 reads TGCAGTGCTAGAGATGTACGGAGTAGCAATCAGCCCCAGCATTTT. It encodes CSARDVRSSNQPQHF.

This clonotype was detected a few times. The gene calls are TRBV7-9 and TRBJ1-2, with D uncertain. V shed 0 bases and J shed 6 bases, with 8 bases lying between them. Germline V gives CDR1 SEHNR, CDR2 FQNEAQ (reference sequence). The CDR3 has 13 amino acids. CDR3 amino acids: CASSLAWTDGYTF. The CDR3 bases are TGTGCCAGCAGCTTAGCGTGGACGGATGGCTACACCTTC.

This clonotype was picked up a small number of times. The chain combines TRBV13 with TRBJ1-1; TRBD1 matches 11 bases. Germline V lookup: CDR1 PRHDT, CDR2 FYEKMQ (reference sequence). The CDR3 has 15 amino acids. V trimming: 5 bases; J trimming: 3 bases; junction bases outside the gene matches: 5. The CDR3 here is CASSARTGGYTEAFF. The CDR3 DNA follows: TGTGCCAGCAGCGCTCGGACAGGGGGCTACACTGAAGCTTTCTTT. Filled out from reference TRBV13 and TRBJ1-1, the complete variable domain reads AAGVIQSPRHLIKEKRETATLKCYPIPRHDTVYWYQQGPGQDPQFLISFYEKMQSDKGSIPDRFSAQQFSDYHSELNMSSLELGDSALYFCASSARTGGYTEAFFGQGTRLTVV.

This clonotype was observed many times. The chain recombines TRBV7-2 with TRBJ2-7; TRBD2 aligns across 12 bases. There are 16 residues in the CDR3. Germline assignment: CDR1 SGHTA and CDR2 FQGNSA. V was pared by 5 bases and J by 1 base, with 6 bases of the junction left unmatched. The DNA of the CDR3 is TGTGCCAGCAGCCCCCGGACTAGCGGGACGTCCTACGAGCAGTACTTC. This translates into CASSPRTSGTSYEQYF.

The chain couples TRBV7-9 to TRBJ1-2; maybe TRBD1 (5 bases). Trimming removed 7 bases at V and 2 bases at J, with 14 bases between. The CDR3 is 14 amino acids. CDR1 and CDR2 from the germline V gene are SEHNR and FQNEAQ (reference sequence). The CDR3, as DNA: TGTGCCAGCACTCCCGAGGGGCCAAACTATGGCTACACCTTC. Its translation: CASTPEGPNYGYTF.

This clonotype occurred many times. The V call is TRBV7-9, the J call TRBJ2-1; TRBD2 aligns across 9 bases. Germline CDR1 reads SEHNR; CDR2 reads FQNEAQ (reference sequence). V was pared by 6 bases and J by 8 bases, with 14 bases of the junction left unmatched. This CDR3 contains 16 residues. CDR3 amino acids: CASRPSEGGGAHEQFF. In DNA form, the CDR3 reads TGTGCCAGCAGACCATCGGAGGGCGGGGGGGCCCATGAGCAGTTCTTC. The whole variable domain, remainder taken from reference TRBV7-9 and TRBJ2-1, is DTGVSQNPRHKITKRGQNVTFRCDPISEHNRLYWYRQTLGQGPEFLTYFQNEAQLEKSRLLSDRFSAERPKGSFSTLEIQRTEQGDSAMYLCASRPSEGGGAHEQFFGPGTRLTVL.